Sequencing of this T cell receptor (beta chain) was carried out in a study of neurological immune-mediated disorders. Study-level findings and limits: The study found the most TCR clonal expansion in HTLV-1-associated myelopathy and the least in multiple sclerosis, below healthy controls.

TCRdb recomputed calls from the 5' RACE reads with MiXCR, one row per CDR3 protein. The data hold 30,000 to 50,000 distinct CDR3 sequences, with roughly 6.9% observed a single time. This clonotype was seen ten or more times. Its antigen remains unidentified. CDR3 size: 15 residues. Germline lookup yields CDR1 SGHRS and CDR2 YFSETQ. V trimming: 4 bases; J trimming: 0 bases; junction bases outside the gene matches: 6. The sequencing input was CD4+ T cells from blood. The TCR comes from a man aged 50 to 59 in good health. The rearrangement joins TRBV5-1 to TRBJ1-1; 7 nucleotides agree with TRBD1. CDR3 amino acids: CASSAGTVLNTEAFF. For the CDR3, the DNA is TGCGCCAGCAGCGCCGGGACAGTACTGAACACTGAAGCTTTCTTT. The variable domain in full, with the rest retrieved from reference TRBV5-1 and TRBJ1-1, is KAGVTQTPRYLIKTRGQQVTLSCSPISGHRSVSWYQQTPGQGLQFLFEYFSETQRNKGNFPGRFSGRQFSNSRSEMNVSTLELGDSALYLCASSAGTVLNTEAFFGQGTRLTVV.